These T cell receptor beta chains were read from a single sample in a study of blood T cell repertoires in COVID-19. TCRdb keeps only in-frame clones here, not all; method: immunoSEQ multiplex PCR. The profile shows about 350,000 clones, approximately 90% of them singletons. Sequences were obtained from peripheral blood. Source of these receptors: a woman between 18 and 30 years old who had recovered from COVID-19. Both conserved end residues are part of each CDR3. A D gene is named only where the DNA matches it firmly. Clone size, where shown, is once, few, many, or a class for clones that have expanded.

size	V	J	D	DNA	CDR3
-	TRBV18	TRBJ2-1	-	TGTGCCAGCTCACCACAGCTTAGCTCCTACAATGAGCAGTTCTTC	CASSPQLSSYNEQFF
-	TRBV4-3	TRBJ1-6	TRBD1	TGCGCCAGCAGCCAAGCTTCTGGGACAGGGGTTTCACCCCTCCACTTT	CASSQASGTGVSPLHF
-	TRBV11-3	TRBJ2-3	-	TGTGCCAGCAGCCAAATTGTTGCGGGACTTCACACAGATACGCAGTATTTT	CASSQIVAGLHTDTQYF
-	TRBV7-9	TRBJ1-2	-	TGTGCCAGCAGTTTACCAGGGGCGGATGGCTACACCTTC	CASSLPGADGYTF
-	TRBV7-2	TRBJ2-3	TRBD2	TGTGCCAGCAGCTTGCCCCCGACTAGCGGCACTAGCACAGATACGCAGTATTTT	CASSLPPTSGTSTDTQYF
-	TRBV4-1	TRBJ1-1	TRBD1	TGCGCCAGCAGCCACCCCAGGGGGCAGCCCACTGAAGCTTTCTTT	CASSHPRGQPTEAFF
once	TRBV5-1	TRBJ2-1	-	TGCGCCAGCAGCTTGGGGCCGGGGTCCAATGAGCAGTTCTTC	CASSLGPGSNEQFF
-	TRBV5-5	TRBJ1-1	-	TGTGCCAGCAGCTTGGGCGGGGGGGCATTTGAAGCTTTCTTT	CASSLGGGAFEAFF
-	TRBV12-3/TRBV12-4	TRBJ1-1	TRBD1	TGTGCCAGCAGTCGCTCGGACAGGGAAGCTTTCTTT	CASSRSDREAFF
-	TRBV11-3	TRBJ2-1	TRBD2	TGTGCCAGCAGCTTAAGGACTAGCGGATACAATGAGCAGTTCTTC	CASSLRTSGYNEQFF
-	TRBV19	TRBJ1-4	TRBD1	TGTGCCAGTAGTATGGGGGGGACAGGGAATGAAAAACTGTTTTTT	CASSMGGTGNEKLFF
-	TRBV18	TRBJ2-5	TRBD1	TGTGCCAGCTCACCGGTTGAGACAGGGAAGTACCAAGAGACCCAGTACTTC	CASSPVETGKYQETQYF
-	TRBV19	TRBJ1-1	-	TGTGCCAGTAGTATAGGCCAAGGGGGAGACACTGAAGCTTTCTTT	CASSIGQGGDTEAFF
few	TRBV5-1	TRBJ1-5	-	TGCGCCAGCAGCTTGGCTGGACAGATCAATCAGCCCCAGCATTTT	CASSLAGQINQPQHF
-	TRBV11-3	TRBJ1-1	TRBD1	TGTGCCAGCAGCGTCCGACAGGGAAGTGAAGCTTTCTTT	CASSVRQGSEAFF
-	TRBV6-5	TRBJ1-1	-	TGTGCCAGCACCTTCCGGGGGGCGCCCACTGAAGCTTTCTTT	CASTFRGAPTEAFF
-	TRBV5-1	TRBJ2-3	TRBD1	TGCGCCAGCAGCCCCAGACAGGGGGCTAGCACAGATACGCAGTATTTT	CASSPRQGASTDTQYF
once	TRBV10-1	TRBJ2-1	-	TGCGCCAGCAGTGAGCGGGTAGGCTTTAATGAGCAGTTCTTC	CASSERVGFNEQFF
-	TRBV7-9	TRBJ2-5	-	TGTGCCAGCAGCTTCCGGCAGGGTGTTCAGGAGACCCAGTACTTC	CASSFRQGVQETQYF
-	TRBV19	TRBJ1-2	TRBD1	TGTGCCAGTAGTATAGATTGGGCAGGGGGATCCTATGGCTACACCTTC	CASSIDWAGGSYGYTF
-	TRBV11-3	TRBJ2-3	TRBD1	TGTGCCAGCAGCCAAGGGACAGGGGGATTCGGCACAGATACGCAGTATTTT	CASSQGTGGFGTDTQYF
-	TRBV2	TRBJ2-2	TRBD2	TGTGCCAGCAGTGAAGCGCTTCTAGCGGGAGGGAACACCGGGGAGCTGTTTTTT	CASSEALLAGGNTGELFF
few	TRBV4-3	TRBJ1-6	-	TGCGCCAGCAGCCAAGACTCCACAGGGTTAAATTCACCCCTCCACTTT	CASSQDSTGLNSPLHF
-	TRBV4-3	TRBJ1-3	-	TGCGCCAGCAGCCAAGGGAGAGGGCCTGGAAACACCATATATTTT	CASSQGRGPGNTIYF
few	TRBV6-1	TRBJ2-5	TRBD2	TGTGCCAGCAGTGTCTTACCCTGGACTAGCGCGCAAGAGACCCAGTACTTC	CASSVLPWTSAQETQYF
-	TRBV9	TRBJ2-1	TRBD1	TGTGCCAGCAGCGCCAGACAGGGTCTGTTCTTC	CASSARQGLFF
-	TRBV12-3/TRBV12-4	TRBJ1-1	TRBD1	TGTGCCAGCAGCCTGGACAGGGTGGCTGAAGCTTTCTTT	CASSLDRVAEAFF
-	TRBV10-3	TRBJ2-1	TRBD2	TGTGCCATCAGTGCTAGCGGGAGTGTAAATGAGCAGTTCTTC	CAISASGSVNEQFF
-	TRBV25-1	TRBJ1-2	-	TGTGCCAGCCTTAAGTCTGGGGCACGCTATGGCTACACCTTC	CASLKSGARYGYTF